Given below is one TCR beta chain in context. This entry belongs to a study of long-term antiretroviral therapy in people with HIV. The wider study: It was about a decade before the 2015 immediate-ART recommendation that the earliest samples were taken.

Donors needed at least one pre-ART PBMC sample plus at least two post-ART samples. People in the study who had HIV all got their treatment in the United States. An immunoSEQ assay, version v3.0, was performed at survey level. The table came from immunoSEQ multiplex PCR; TCRdb's copy has only in-frame clones and leaves some out. The sample carries about 18,000 clones, approximately 80% recorded once. In germline, CDR1 is SGHVS, CDR2 FQNEAQ. CDR3 size: 14 residues. Between the trimmed V and J ends, which lost 5 bases and 1 base, there was a span of 9 bases. This material consisted of unsorted PBMCs, taken 0.3 years after starting antiretroviral therapy. The V and J genes are TRBV7-8 and TRBJ1-5; D possibly corresponds to TRBD1 (6 bases). This sequence was found in a woman in her forties or fifties with HIV. In nucleotides, the CDR3 is TGTGCCAGCAGCCCACAGGGAAGCAATCAGCCCCAGCATTTT. Translating gives CASSPQGSNQPQHF. Filled out from reference TRBV7-8 and TRBJ1-5, the complete variable domain reads GAGVSQSPRYKVAKRGQDVALRCDPISGHVSLFWYQQALGQGPEFLTYFQNEAQLDKSGLPSDRFFAERPEGSVSTLKIQRTQQEDSAVYLCASSPQGSNQPQHFGDGTRLSIL.